This TCR beta chain appears in the sequencing data of a study of blood T cell repertoires in COVID-19. Profiled with immunoSEQ multiplex PCR; TCRdb holds only in-frame clones, not every one. Of about 270,000 clones listed, approximately 90% are singletons. Unmatched junction bases numbered 12, after V lost 7 bases and J lost 4 bases. The CDR3 runs 15 residues. Germline V gene lookup returns CDR1 LGHDT and CDR2 YNNKEL (reference sequence). Sequencing used PBMCs or T cells enriched from blood (not recorded which). The rearrangement joins TRBV3-1 (or the pseudogene TRBV3-2) to TRBJ1-2, with 7 bases that match TRBD1. This clonotype was obtained from a young woman who had recovered from COVID-19. The CDR3 loop reads CASTPPGTAIYGYTF. CDR3 sequence (DNA): TGTGCCAGCACCCCCCCCGGGACAGCGATCTATGGCTACACCTTC.